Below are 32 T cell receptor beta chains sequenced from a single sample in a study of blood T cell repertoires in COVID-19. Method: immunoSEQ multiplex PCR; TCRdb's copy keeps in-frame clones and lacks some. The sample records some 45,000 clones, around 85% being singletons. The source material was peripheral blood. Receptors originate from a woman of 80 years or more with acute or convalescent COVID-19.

The CDR3 sequence: CASTDFSGIYNEQFF. As DNA, the CDR3 is TGTGCCAGCACGGACTTCAGCGGGATATACAATGAGCAGTTCTTC. This chain links TRBV28 with TRBJ2-1, with TRBD2 identical over 7 bases. The germline gives CDR1 MDHEN, CDR2 SYDVKM. The CDR3 spans 15 residues. V lost 7 bases, J lost 4 bases, and 10 bases stayed unmatched.

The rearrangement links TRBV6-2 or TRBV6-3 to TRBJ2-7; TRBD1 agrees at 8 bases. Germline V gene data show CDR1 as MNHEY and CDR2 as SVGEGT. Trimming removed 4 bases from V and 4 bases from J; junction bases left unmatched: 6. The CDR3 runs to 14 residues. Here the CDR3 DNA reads TGTGCCAGCAGTTTCAGGACAGGGCCGTACGAGCAGTACTTC. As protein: CASSFRTGPYEQYF.

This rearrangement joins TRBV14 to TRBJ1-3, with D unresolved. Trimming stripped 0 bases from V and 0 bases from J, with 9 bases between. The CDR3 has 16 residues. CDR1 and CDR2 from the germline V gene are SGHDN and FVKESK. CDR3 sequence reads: CASSQDRVSSGNTIYF. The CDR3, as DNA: TGTGCCAGCAGCCAAGATCGAGTAAGCTCTGGAAACACCATATATTTT.

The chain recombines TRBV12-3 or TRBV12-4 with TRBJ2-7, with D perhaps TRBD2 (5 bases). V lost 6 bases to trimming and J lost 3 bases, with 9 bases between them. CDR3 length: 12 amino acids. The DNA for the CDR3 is TGTGCCAGCAGCCGAGCGGACTACGAGCAGTACTTC. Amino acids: CASSRADYEQYF.

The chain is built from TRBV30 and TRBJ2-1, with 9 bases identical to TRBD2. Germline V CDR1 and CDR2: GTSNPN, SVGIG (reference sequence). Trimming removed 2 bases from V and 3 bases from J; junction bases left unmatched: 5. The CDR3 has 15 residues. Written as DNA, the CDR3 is TGTGCCTGGAGTTCGCGGACTAGCGACTACAATGAGCAGTTCTTC. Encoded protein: CAWSSRTSDYNEQFF.

The chain's CDR3 is CASSSTMDGEQYF. Here the CDR3 DNA reads TGTGCCAGCAGCTCCACTATGGATGGCGAGCAGTACTTC. The gene calls are TRBV7-9 and TRBJ2-7; the D is unclear. Germline-derived CDR1 and CDR2 are SEHNR and FQNEAQ (reference sequence). V dropped 4 bases and J dropped 6 bases, with 13 bases sitting between them. The CDR3 has 13 residues.

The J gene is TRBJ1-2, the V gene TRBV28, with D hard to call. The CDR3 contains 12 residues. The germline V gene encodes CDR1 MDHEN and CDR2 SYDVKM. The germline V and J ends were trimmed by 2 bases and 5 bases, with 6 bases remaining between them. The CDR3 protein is CASSLPGYGYTF. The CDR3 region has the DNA TGTGCCAGCAGTTTACCCGGTTATGGCTACACCTTC.

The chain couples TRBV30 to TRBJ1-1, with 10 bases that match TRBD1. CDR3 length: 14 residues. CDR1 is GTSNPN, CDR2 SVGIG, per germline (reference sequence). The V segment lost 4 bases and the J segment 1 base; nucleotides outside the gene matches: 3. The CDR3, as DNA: TGTGCCTGGACAGGACAGGGGGGGAACACTGAAGCTTTCTTT. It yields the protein CAWTGQGGNTEAFF. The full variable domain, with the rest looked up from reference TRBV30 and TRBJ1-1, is SQTIHQWPATLVQPVGSPLSLECTVEGTSNPNLYWYRQAAGRGLQLLFYSVGIGQISSEVPQNLSASRPQDRQFILSSKKLLLSDSGFYLCAWTGQGGNTEAFFGQGTRLTVV.

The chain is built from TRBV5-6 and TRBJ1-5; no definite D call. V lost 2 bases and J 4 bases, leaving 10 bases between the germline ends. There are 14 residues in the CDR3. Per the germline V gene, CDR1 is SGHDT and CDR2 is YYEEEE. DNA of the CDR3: TGTGCCAGCAGCTTCCAGGCTTTAAATCAGCCCCAGCATTTT. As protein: CASSFQALNQPQHF.

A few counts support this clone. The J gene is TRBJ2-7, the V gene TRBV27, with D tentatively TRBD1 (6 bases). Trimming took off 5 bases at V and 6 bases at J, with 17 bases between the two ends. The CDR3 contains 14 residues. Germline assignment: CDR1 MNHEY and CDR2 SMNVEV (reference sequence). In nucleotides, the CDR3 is TGTGCCAGCAGTCGGGACACTTTCTCGGCCGAGCAGTACTTC. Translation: CASSRDTFSAEQYF.

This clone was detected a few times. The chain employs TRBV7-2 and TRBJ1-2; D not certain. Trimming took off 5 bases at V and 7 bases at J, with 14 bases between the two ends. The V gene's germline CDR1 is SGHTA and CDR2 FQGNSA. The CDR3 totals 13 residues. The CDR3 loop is CASSPSTGFGYTF. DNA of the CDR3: TGTGCCAGCAGCCCCAGTACGGGTTTTGGCTACACCTTC. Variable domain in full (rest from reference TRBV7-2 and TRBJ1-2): GAGVSQSPSNKVTEKGKDVELRCDPISGHTALYWYRQSLGQGLEFLIYFQGNSAPDKSGLPSDRFSAERTGGSVSTLTIQRTQQEDSAVYLCASSPSTGFGYTFGSGTRLTVV.

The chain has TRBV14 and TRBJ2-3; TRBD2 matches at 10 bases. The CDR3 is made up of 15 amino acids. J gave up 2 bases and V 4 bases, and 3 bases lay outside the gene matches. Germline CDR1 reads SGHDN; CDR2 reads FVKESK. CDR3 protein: CASSRTSGPTDTQYF. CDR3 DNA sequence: TGTGCCAGCAGCCGGACTAGCGGCCCCACAGATACGCAGTATTTT.

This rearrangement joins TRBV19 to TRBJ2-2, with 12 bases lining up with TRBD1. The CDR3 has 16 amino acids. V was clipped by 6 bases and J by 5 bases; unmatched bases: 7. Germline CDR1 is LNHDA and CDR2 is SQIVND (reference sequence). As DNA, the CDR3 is TGTGCCAGTAGACGACCGGGACAGGGGGCGACCGGGGAGCTGTTTTTT. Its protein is CASRRPGQGATGELFF.

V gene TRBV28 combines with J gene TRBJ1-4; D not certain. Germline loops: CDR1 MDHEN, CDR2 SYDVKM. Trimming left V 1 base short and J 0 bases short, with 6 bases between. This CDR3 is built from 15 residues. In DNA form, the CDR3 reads TGTGCCAGCAGTTTATCCGGTTCAACTAATGAAAAACTGTTTTTT. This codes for CASSLSGSTNEKLFF.

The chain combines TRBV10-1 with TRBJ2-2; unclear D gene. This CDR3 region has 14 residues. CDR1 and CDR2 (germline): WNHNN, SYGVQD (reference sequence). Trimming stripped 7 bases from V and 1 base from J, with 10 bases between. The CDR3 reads CASTESLNTGELFF. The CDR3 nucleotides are TGCGCCAGCACGGAGAGTTTGAACACCGGGGAGCTGTTTTTT.

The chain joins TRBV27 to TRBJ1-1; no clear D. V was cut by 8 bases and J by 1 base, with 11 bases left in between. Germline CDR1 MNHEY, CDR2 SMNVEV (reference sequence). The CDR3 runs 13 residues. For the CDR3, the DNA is TGTGCCAGCTGGAGATTCACGAACACTGAAGCTTTCTTT. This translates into CASWRFTNTEAFF.

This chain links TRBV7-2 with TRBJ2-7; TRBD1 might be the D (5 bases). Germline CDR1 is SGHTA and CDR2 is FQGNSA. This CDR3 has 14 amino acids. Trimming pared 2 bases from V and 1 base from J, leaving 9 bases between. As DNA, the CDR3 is TGTGCCAGCAGCTTACGCGACAGTTCCTACGAGCAGTACTTC. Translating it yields CASSLRDSSYEQYF.

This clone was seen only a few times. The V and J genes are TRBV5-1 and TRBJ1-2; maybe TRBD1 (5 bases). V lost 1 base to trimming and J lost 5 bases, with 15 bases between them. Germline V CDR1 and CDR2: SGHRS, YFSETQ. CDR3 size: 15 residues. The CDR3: CASSLSTQGYYGYTF. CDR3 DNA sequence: TGCGCCAGCAGCTTGAGTACGCAGGGATATTATGGCTACACCTTC.

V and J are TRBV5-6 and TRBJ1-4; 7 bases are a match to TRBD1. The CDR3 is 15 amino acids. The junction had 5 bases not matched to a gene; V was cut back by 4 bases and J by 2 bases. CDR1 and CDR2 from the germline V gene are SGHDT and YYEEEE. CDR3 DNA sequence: TGTGCCAGCAGCCAAGGGACAGATACTAATGAAAAACTGTTTTTT. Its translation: CASSQGTDTNEKLFF.

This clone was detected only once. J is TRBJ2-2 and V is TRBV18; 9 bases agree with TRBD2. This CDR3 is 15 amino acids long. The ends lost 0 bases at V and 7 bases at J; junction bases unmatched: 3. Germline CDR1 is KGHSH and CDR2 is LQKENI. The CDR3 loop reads CASSPPSLAGGELFF. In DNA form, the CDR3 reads TGTGCCAGCTCACCACCATCACTAGCGGGCGGGGAGCTGTTTTTT.

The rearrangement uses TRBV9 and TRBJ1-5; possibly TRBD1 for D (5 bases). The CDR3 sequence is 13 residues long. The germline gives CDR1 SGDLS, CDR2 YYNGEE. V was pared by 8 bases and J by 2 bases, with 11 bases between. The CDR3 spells CASGDRGNQPQHF. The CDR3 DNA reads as TGTGCCAGTGGAGACAGAGGCAATCAGCCCCAGCATTTT. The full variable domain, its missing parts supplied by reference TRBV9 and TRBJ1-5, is DSGVTQTPKHLITATGQRVTLRCSPRSGDLSVYWYQQSLDQGLQFLIQYYNGEERAKGNILERFSAQQFPDLHSELNLSSLELGDSALYFCASGDRGNQPQHFGDGTRLSIL.

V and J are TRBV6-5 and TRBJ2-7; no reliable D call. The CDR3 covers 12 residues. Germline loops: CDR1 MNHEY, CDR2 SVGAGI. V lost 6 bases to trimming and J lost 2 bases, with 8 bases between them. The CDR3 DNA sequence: TGTGCCAGCAGCCTAGGAGCCTACGAGCAGTACTTC. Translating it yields CASSLGAYEQYF.

The CDR3 protein is CASSMEKNQPQHF. The CDR3 DNA is TGTGCCAGTAGTATGGAGAAGAATCAGCCCCAGCATTTT. The chain recombines TRBV19 with TRBJ1-5, with unresolved D. The V gene lost 3 bases and the J gene lost 4 bases, with 7 bases spanning the gap. The CDR3 has 13 residues. Germline CDR1 and CDR2: LNHDA and SQIVND (reference sequence).

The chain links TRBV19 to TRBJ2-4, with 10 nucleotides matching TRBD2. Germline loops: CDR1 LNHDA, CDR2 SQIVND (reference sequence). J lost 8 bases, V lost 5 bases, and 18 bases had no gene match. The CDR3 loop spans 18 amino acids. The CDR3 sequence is CASSPVIGASGSSYIQYF. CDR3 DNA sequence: TGTGCCAGTAGTCCAGTAATCGGGGCTAGCGGGAGTTCCTACATTCAGTACTTC.

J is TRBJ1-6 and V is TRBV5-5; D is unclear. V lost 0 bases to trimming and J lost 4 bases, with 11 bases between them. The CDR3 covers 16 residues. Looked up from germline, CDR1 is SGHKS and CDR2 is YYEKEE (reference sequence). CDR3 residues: CASSLDGAPYNSPLHF. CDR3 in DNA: TGTGCCAGCAGCTTGGACGGAGCCCCGTATAATTCACCCCTCCACTTT.

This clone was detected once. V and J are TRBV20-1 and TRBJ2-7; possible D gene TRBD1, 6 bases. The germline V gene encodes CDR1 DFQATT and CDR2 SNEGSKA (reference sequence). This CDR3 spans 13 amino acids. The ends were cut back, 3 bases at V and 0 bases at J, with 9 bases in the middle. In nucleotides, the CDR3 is TGCAGTGCTAGTGGGGGCAGCTCCTACGAGCAGTACTTC. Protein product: CSASGGSSYEQYF.

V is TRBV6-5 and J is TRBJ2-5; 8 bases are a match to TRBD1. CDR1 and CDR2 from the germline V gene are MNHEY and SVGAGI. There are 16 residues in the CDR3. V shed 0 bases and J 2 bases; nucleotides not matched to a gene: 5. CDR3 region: CASSYSWTGTQETQYF. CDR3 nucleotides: TGTGCCAGCAGTTACTCGTGGACAGGGACACAAGAGACCCAGTACTTC.

CDR3 nucleotide sequence: TGTGCCAGCAGCGCGGGCTACAATGAGCAGTTCTTC. Translated, it gives CASSAGYNEQFF. This chain joins TRBV6-2 or TRBV6-3 and TRBJ2-1; D perhaps matches TRBD2 (5 bases). Looked up from germline, CDR1 is MNHEY and CDR2 is SVGEGT. Trimming cost V 6 bases and J 3 bases, with 6 bases left between them. CDR3 length equals 12 residues.

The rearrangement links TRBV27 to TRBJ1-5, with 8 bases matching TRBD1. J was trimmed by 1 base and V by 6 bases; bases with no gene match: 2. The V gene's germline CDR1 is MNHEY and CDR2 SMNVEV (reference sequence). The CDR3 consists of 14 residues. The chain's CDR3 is CASRRTGSNQPQHF. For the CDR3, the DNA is TGTGCCAGCAGACGGACAGGGAGCAATCAGCCCCAGCATTTT.

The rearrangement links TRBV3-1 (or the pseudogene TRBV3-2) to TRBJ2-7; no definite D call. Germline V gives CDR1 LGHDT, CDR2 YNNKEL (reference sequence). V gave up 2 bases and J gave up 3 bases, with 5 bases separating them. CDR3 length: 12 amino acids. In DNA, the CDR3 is TGTGCCAGCAGCCAAACCAGCTACGAGCAGTACTTC. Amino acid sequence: CASSQTSYEQYF.

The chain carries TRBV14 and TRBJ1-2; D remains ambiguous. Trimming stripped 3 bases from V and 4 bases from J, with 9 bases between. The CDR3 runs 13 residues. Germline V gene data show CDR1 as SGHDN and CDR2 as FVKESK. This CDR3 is CASSHGGIYGYTF. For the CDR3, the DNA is TGTGCCAGCAGCCACGGAGGGATCTATGGCTACACCTTC.

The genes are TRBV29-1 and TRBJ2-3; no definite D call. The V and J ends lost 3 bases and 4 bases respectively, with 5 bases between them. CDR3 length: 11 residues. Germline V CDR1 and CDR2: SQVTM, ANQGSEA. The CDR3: CSVDLADTQYF. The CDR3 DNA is TGCAGCGTTGATTTAGCAGATACGCAGTATTTT.